Following are 6 T cell receptor beta chains from one sample sequenced in a study of CD4+ T cells in melanoma. Method: immunoSEQ multiplex PCR; TCRdb's copy keeps in-frame clones and lacks some. The sample yields about 140,000 clones, over 90% seen once. Receptors were obtained from a human donor with melanoma.

This chain joins TRBV14 and TRBJ2-3; 10 nucleotides align to TRBD2. The CDR3 consists of 17 residues. V was pared by 2 bases and J by 2 bases, with 7 bases of the junction left unmatched. Germline V gene lookup returns CDR1 SGHDN and CDR2 FVKESK. CDR3 in DNA: TGTGCCAGCAGCCAAAGGAACCTAGCGGGAGCCACAGATACGCAGTATTTT. Translation: CASSQRNLAGATDTQYF. The whole variable domain, filled in from reference TRBV14 and TRBJ2-3, reads EAGVTQFPSHSVIEKGQTVTLRCDPISGHDNLYWYRRVMGKEIKFLLHFVKESKQDESGMPNNRFLAERTGGTYSTLKVQPAELEDSGVYFCASSQRNLAGATDTQYFGPGTRLTVL.

This chain connects TRBV9 to TRBJ2-1; no reliable D call. CDR1 is SGDLS, CDR2 YYNGEE, per germline. V lost 3 bases and J 10 bases, leaving 11 bases between the germline ends. This CDR3 is built from 12 residues. CDR3: CASSAPRGEQFF. The CDR3 nucleotides are TGTGCCAGCAGCGCCCCAAGAGGCGAGCAGTTCTTC.

This chain connects TRBV21-1 to TRBJ1-1. TRBV21-1 is a pseudogene. There are 12 residues in the CDR3. The CDR3 DNA follows: TGTGCCAGCAGCAACCACTACACTGAAGCTTTCTTT. It specifies CASSNHYTEAFF.

The chain carries TRBV12-5 and TRBJ1-1; 9 bases agree with TRBD1. V trimming: 2 bases; J trimming: 4 bases; junction bases outside the gene matches: 2. Germline V gene lookup returns CDR1 LGHNT and CDR2 FRNRAP. The CDR3 runs 14 residues. The CDR3 DNA is TGTGCTAGTGGTTTGACAGGGGGCCTCACTGAAGCTTTCTTT. Translation: CASGLTGGLTEAFF.

This chain uses TRBV30 with TRBJ1-2; a weak D match, TRBD1 (5 bases). V lost 0 bases and J lost 3, with 11 bases in between. The CDR3 is 14 residues long. The germline V gene encodes CDR1 GTSNPN and CDR2 SVGIG (reference sequence). CDR3 DNA sequence: TGTGCCTGGAGTGTAATATCCAGGGACTATGGCTACACCTTC. The encoded protein is CAWSVISRDYGYTF.

This clone is a singleton in its sample. The J gene is TRBJ1-2, the V gene TRBV6-5; 10 bases are a match to TRBD1. This CDR3 is 15 amino acids long. V was clipped by 5 bases and J by 7 bases; unmatched bases: 10. The germline V gene has CDR1 MNHEY and CDR2 SVGAGI. The CDR3 spells CASSRTGGPSGGYTF. CDR3 DNA: TGTGCCAGCAGTCGGACAGGGGGACCTTCTGGTGGCTACACCTTC.